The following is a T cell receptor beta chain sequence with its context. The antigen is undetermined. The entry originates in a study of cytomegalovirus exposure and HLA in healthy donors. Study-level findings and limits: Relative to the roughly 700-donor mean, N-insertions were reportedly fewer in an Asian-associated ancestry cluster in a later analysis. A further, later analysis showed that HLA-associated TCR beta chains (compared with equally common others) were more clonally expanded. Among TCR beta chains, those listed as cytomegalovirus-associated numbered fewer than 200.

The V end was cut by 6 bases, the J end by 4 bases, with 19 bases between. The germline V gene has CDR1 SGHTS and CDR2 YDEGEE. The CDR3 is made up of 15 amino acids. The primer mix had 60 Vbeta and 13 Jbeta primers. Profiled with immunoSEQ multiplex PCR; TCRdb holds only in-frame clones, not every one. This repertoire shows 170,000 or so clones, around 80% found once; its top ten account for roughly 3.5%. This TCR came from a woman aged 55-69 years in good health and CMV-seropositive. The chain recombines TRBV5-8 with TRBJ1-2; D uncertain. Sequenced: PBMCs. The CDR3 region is CASTRYEDSGYGYTF. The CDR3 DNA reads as TGTGCCAGCACCCGGTACGAGGACTCGGGCTATGGCTACACCTTC.